The clone carrying this T cell receptor (beta chain) was picked up one time. The data derive from a study of T cell responses to AZD1222 COVID-19 vaccine. This table comes from immunoSEQ multiplex PCR, and its TCRdb copy is limited to in-frame clones, with some not included. Of about 150,000 clones listed, around 90% were seen once; the top ten hold 18%. Germline CDR1 reads SGDLS; CDR2 reads YYNGEE. With V trimmed by 3 bases and J by 3 bases, 5 bases remained unmatched. This CDR3 is 15 amino acids long. Sequencing was performed on peripheral blood, taken on day 0 of AZD1222 vaccination. The sequence derives from an adult in good health. The chain couples TRBV9 to TRBJ1-4; 7 bases align to TRBD1. The CDR3 is CASSANQGANEKLFF. CDR3 nucleotides: TGTGCCAGCAGCGCCAATCAGGGGGCTAATGAAAAACTGTTTTTT. The full variable domain, completed using reference TRBV9 and TRBJ1-4, is DSGVTQTPKHLITATGQRVTLRCSPRSGDLSVYWYQQSLDQGLQFLIQYYNGEERAKGNILERFSAQQFPDLHSELNLSSLELGDSALYFCASSANQGANEKLFFGSGTQLSVL.